The present T cell receptor beta chain was sequenced within a study of CD8 T cells in ankylosing spondylitis. Broader study findings: Seven to nine highly homologous variants formed a TCR beta motif that appeared characteristic of ankylosing spondylitis blood.

This clonotype has ten or more counts. The antigen remains unidentified. By quantitative 5'-RACE with molecular barcodes, the TCR beta libraries were made. TCRdb independently ran MiXCR on the 5' RACE reads; one entry per CDR3 protein. The sample consists of approximately 180,000 distinct CDR3 sequences, roughly 18% of them appearing once. The CDR3 extends over 17 amino acids. V lost 3 bases and J lost 1; bases outside the gene matches: 10. From germline, CDR1 is SGHRS and CDR2 YFSETQ. The chain employs TRBV5-1 and TRBJ1-1, with TRBD1 matching over 9 bases. This clonotype originated in a male donor aged 10-30 years with ankylosing spondylitis or in good health (not recorded which). Sequenced input: blood, either unsorted or a sorted T cell fraction (not recorded which). This chain's CDR3 is CASSWRIRTGENTEAFF. CDR3 nucleotides: TGCGCCAGCAGCTGGAGAATTAGGACAGGGGAGAACACTGAAGCTTTCTTT.